This T cell receptor (beta chain) was profiled in a study of breast tumors, draining lymph nodes, adjacent tissues. This clonotype occurred many times. What it recognizes is unknown. Axillary draining lymph nodes of breast cancer patients supplied the node samples. TCRdb recomputed calls from the multiplex PCR reads with MiXCR, one row per CDR3 protein. This sample has some 120,000 distinct CDR3 sequences, with around 20% found just once. Points from the study as a whole: Tumors had less TCR diversity than lymph nodes, more than nontumor tissue. Data fit most tumor T cells coming from lymph node, expanding in tumor.

Trimming shortened V by 6 bases and J by 8 bases, and 16 bases separated the two germline ends. The CDR3 contains 13 residues. Germline V gene lookup returns CDR1 GTSNPN and CDR2 SVGIG (reference sequence). Specimen: axillary lymph node tissue. The rearrangement joins TRBV30 to TRBJ1-4; the D gene is possibly TRBD1 (6 bases). The sequence derives from a female donor with breast cancer. Some clones in this sample may be carry-over from other donors' samples. CDR3 sequence reads: CACPTGSGEKLFF. The CDR3 region has the DNA TGTGCCTGTCCGACAGGTTCGGGGGAAAAACTGTTTTTT. The complete variable domain, with remaining parts taken from reference TRBV30 and TRBJ1-4, reads SQTIHQWPATLVQPVGSPLSLECTVEGTSNPNLYWYRQAAGRGLQLLFYSVGIGQISSEVPQNLSASRPQDRQFILSSKKLLLSDSGFYLCACPTGSGEKLFFGSGTQLSVL.